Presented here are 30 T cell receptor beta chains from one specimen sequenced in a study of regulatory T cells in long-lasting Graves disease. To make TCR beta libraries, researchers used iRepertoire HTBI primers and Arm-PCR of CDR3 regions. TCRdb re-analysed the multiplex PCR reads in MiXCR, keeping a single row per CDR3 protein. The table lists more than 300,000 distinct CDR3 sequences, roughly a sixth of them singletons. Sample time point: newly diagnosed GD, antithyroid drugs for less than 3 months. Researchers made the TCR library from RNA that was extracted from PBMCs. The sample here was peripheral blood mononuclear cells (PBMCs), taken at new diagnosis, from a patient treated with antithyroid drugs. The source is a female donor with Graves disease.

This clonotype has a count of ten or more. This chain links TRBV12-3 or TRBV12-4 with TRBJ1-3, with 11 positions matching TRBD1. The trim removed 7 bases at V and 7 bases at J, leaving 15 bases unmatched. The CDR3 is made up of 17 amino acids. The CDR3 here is CASTIPLLGDRGNTIYF. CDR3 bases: TGTGCCAGCACCATCCCCTTGCTGGGGGACAGGGGGAACACCATATATTTT.

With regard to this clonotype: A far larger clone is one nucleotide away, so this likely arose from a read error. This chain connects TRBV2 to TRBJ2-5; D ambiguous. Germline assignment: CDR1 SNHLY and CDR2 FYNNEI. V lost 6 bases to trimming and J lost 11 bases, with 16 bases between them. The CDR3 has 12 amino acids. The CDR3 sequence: CASSTSYNEQYF. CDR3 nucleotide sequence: TGTGCCAGCAGCACCTCCTACAATGAGCAGTACTTC.

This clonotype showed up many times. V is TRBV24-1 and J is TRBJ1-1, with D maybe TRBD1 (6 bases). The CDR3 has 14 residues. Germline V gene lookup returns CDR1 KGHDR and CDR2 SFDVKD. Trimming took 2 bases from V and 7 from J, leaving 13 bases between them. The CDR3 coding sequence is TGTGCCACCAGTGATTACAGGGTAATAAGTGAAGCTTTCTTT. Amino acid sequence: CATSDYRVISEAFF.

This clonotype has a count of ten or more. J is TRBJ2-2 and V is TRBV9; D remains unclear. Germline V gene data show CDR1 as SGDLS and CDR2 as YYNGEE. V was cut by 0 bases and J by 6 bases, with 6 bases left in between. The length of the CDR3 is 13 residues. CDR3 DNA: TGTGCCAGCAGCGTAGGGGGATCCGGGGAGCTGTTTTTT. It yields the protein CASSVGGSGELFF.

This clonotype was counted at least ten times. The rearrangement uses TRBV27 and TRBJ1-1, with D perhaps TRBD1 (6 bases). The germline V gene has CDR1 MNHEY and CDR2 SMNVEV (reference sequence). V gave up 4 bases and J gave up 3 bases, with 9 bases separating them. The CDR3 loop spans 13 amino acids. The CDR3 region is CASSYREDTEAFF. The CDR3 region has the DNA TGTGCCAGCAGTTACAGGGAAGACACTGAAGCTTTCTTT.

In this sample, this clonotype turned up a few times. As DNA, the CDR3 is TGCAGTCTTCATAACGAACGGGGACAGGGCTATGGCTACACCTTC. Residues: CSLHNERGQGYGYTF. V usage is TRBV20-1 and J usage is TRBJ1-2; 9 bases fit TRBD1. CDR3 size: 15 residues. The V segment lost 8 bases and the J segment 4 bases; nucleotides outside the gene matches: 14. The V gene's germline CDR1 is DFQATT and CDR2 SNEGSKA (reference sequence).

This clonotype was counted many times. This CDR3 reads CASSSYMGLNTEAFF. CDR3 in DNA: TGTGCCAGCAGCTCATACATGGGGTTGAACACTGAAGCTTTCTTT. The chain links TRBV11-2 to TRBJ1-1; no clear D. Germline values: CDR1 SGHAT, CDR2 FQNNGV. The V end lost 4 bases, the J end lost 0 bases, and 12 bases lay between the germline ends. The CDR3 spans 15 residues.

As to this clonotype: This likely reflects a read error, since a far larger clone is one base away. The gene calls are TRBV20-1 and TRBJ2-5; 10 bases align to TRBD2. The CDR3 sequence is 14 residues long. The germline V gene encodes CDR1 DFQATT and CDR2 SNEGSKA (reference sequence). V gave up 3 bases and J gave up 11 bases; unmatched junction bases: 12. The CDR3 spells CSARNSGGFDEQYF. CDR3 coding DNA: TGCAGTGCTAGGAATAGCGGGGGGTTCGATGAGCAGTACTTC.

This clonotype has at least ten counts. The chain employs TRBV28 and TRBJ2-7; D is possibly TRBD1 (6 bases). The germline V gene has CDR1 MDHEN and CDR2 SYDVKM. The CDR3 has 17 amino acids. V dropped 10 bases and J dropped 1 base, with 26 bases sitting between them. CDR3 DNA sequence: TGTGCCACCCAACTCGACAGAAAGGGGGTCCCATCCTACGAGCAGTACTTC. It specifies CATQLDRKGVPSYEQYF.

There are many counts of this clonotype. The CDR3 region is CASSPSPDFAEQYF. The CDR3, as DNA: TGTGCCAGCAGCCCTTCCCCCGACTTTGCCGAGCAGTACTTC. The chain is built from TRBV6-1 and TRBJ2-7; D uncertain. The germline V and J ends were trimmed by 6 bases and 6 bases, with 18 bases remaining between them. Per the germline V gene, CDR1 is MNHNS and CDR2 is SASEGT. The CDR3 runs to 14 residues.

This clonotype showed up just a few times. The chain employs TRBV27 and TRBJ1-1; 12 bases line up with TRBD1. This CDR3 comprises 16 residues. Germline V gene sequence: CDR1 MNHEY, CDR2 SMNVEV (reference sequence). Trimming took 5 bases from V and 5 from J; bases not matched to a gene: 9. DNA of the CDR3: TGTGCCAGCAGTCAATCCGGGACAGGGGGCTGGACTGAAGCTTTCTTT. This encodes CASSQSGTGGWTEAFF.

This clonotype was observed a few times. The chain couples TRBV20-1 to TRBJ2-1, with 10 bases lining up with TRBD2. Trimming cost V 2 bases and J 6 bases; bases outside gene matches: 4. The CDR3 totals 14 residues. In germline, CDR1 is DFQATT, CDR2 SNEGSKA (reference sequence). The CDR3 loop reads CSARSGGAFNEQFF. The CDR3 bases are TGCAGTGCTAGAAGCGGGGGGGCTTTCAATGAGCAGTTCTTC.

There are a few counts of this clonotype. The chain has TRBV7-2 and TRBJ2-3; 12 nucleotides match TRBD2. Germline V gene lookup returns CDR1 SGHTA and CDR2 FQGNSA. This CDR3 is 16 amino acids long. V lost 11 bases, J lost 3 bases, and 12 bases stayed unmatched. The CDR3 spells CAGPPPSGRGTDTQYF. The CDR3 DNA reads TGTGCCGGACCACCCCCTAGCGGGAGGGGGACAGATACGCAGTATTTT.

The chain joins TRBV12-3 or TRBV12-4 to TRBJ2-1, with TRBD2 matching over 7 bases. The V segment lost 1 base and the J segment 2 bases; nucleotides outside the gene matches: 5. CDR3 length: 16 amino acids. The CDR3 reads CASSLVGGGAYNEQFF. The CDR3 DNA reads TGTGCCAGCAGTTTAGTTGGGGGGGGAGCCTACAATGAGCAGTTCTTC.

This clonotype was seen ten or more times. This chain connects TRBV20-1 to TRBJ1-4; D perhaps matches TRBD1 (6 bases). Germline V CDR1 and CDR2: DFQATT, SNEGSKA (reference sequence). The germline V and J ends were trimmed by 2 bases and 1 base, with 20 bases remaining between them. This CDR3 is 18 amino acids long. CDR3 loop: CSARSGTPFPGTNEKLFF. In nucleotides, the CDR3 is TGCAGTGCTAGATCCGGGACACCCTTCCCGGGAACTAATGAAAAACTGTTTTTT.

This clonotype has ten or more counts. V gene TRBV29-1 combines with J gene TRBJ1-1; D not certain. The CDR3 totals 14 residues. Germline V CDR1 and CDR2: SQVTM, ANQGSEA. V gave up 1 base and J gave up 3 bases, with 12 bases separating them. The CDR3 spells CSVEVHRFDTEAFF. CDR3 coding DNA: TGCAGCGTTGAAGTGCACAGATTCGACACTGAAGCTTTCTTT.

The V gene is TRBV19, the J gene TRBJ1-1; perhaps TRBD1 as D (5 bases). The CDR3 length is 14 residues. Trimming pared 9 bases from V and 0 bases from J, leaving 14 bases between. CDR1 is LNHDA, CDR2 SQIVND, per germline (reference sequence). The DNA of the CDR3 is TGTGCCAGCCGGGACGGCTGGATGAACACTGAAGCTTTCTTT. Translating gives CASRDGWMNTEAFF.

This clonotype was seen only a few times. This CDR3 is CASRHKGGYNSPLHF. The CDR3 nucleotides are TGTGCCAGCAGGCATAAGGGGGGGTATAATTCACCCCTCCACTTT. This chain uses TRBV13 with TRBJ1-6, with TRBD1 as a possible D gene (6 bases). CDR3 length equals 15 residues. Per germline, CDR1 PRHDT and CDR2 FYEKMQ (reference sequence). With 6 bases removed from V and 4 bases from J, the gap between germline ends came to 13 bases. Looking up the rest from reference TRBV13 and TRBJ1-6 gives the full variable domain: AAGVIQSPRHLIKEKRETATLKCYPIPRHDTVYWYQQGPGQDPQFLISFYEKMQSDKGSIPDRFSAQQFSDYHSELNMSSLELGDSALYFCASRHKGGYNSPLHFGNGTRLTVT.

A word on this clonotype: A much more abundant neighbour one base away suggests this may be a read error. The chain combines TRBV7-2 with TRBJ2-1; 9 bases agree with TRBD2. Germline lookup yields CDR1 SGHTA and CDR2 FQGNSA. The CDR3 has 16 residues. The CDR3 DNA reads TGTGCCTGCAGCTTAGTTTCTCCTAGCGGGGTGGCTGAGCAGTTCTTC. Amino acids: CACSLVSPSGVAEQFF.

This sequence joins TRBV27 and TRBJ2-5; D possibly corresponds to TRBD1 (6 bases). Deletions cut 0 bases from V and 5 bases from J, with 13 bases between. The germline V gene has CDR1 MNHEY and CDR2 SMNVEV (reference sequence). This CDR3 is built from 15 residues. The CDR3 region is CASSLSAGAWETQYF. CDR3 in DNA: TGTGCCAGCAGTTTATCGGCAGGGGCGTGGGAGACCCAGTACTTC.

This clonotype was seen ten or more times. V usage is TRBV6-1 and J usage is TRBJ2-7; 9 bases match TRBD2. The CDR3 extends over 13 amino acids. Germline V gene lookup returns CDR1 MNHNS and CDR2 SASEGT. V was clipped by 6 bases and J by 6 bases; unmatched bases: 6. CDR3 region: CASSAGGHGEQYF. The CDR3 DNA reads TGTGCCAGCAGCGCGGGGGGGCACGGCGAGCAGTACTTC.

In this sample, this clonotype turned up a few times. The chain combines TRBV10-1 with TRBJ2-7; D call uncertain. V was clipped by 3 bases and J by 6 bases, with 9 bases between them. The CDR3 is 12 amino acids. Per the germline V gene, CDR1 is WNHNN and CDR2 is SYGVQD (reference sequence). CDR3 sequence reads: CASSDRLSEQYF. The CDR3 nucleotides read TGCGCCAGCAGTGATCGGCTTTCCGAGCAGTACTTC.

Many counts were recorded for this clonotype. CDR3 in amino acids: CSAPTGWNEQYF. The CDR3 coding sequence is TGCAGTGCACCGACAGGGTGGAACGAGCAGTACTTC. V and J are TRBV20-1 and TRBJ2-7; 7 bases are shared with TRBD1. Trimming cost V 6 bases and J 5 bases; bases outside gene matches: 7. CDR3 size: 12 residues. In germline, CDR1 is DFQATT, CDR2 SNEGSKA (reference sequence).

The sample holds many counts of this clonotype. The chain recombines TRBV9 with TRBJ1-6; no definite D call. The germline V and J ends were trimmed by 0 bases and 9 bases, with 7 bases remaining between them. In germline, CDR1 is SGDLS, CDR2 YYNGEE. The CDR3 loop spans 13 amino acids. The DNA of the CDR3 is TGTGCCAGCAGCGTAGCGACAACTTCACCCCTCCACTTT. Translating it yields CASSVATTSPLHF.

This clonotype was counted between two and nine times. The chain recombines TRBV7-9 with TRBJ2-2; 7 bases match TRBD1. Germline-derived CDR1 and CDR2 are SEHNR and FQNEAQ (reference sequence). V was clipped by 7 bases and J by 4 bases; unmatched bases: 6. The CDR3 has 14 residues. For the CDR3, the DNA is TGTGCCAGCAATCGGGACAGATTCACCGGGGAGCTGTTTTTT. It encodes CASNRDRFTGELFF. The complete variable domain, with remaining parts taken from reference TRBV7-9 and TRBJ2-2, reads DTGVSQNPRHKITKRGQNVTFRCDPISEHNRLYWYRQTLGQGPEFLTYFQNEAQLEKSRLLSDRFSAERPKGSFSTLEIQRTEQGDSAMYLCASNRDRFTGELFFGEGSRLTVL.

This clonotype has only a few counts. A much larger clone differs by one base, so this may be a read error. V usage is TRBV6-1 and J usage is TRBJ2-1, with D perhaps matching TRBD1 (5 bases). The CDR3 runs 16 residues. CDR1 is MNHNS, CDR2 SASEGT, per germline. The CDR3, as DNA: TGTGCCGGCAGTGAATGGGGCAGGAGCTCCTACAATGAGCAGTTCTTC. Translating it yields CAGSEWGRSSYNEQFF.

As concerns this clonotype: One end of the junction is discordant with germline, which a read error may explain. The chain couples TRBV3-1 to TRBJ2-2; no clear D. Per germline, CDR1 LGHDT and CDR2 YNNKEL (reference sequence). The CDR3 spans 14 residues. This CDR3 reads CASGQEAGTGELFF. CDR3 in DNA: TGTGCCAGCGGCCAAGAGGCCGGGACCGGGGAGCTGTTTTTT.

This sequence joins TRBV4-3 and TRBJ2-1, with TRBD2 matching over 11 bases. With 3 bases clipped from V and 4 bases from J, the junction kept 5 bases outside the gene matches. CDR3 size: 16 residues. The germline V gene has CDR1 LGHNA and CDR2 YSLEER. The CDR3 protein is CASSHRLAGKYNEQFF. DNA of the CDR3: TGCGCCAGCAGCCACAGACTAGCGGGGAAATACAATGAGCAGTTCTTC.

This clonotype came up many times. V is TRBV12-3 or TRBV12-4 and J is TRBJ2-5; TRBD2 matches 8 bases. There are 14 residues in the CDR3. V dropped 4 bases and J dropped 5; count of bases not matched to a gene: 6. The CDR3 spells CASSSGLVGETQYF. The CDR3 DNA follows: TGTGCCAGCAGTTCGGGACTAGTGGGTGAGACCCAGTACTTC.

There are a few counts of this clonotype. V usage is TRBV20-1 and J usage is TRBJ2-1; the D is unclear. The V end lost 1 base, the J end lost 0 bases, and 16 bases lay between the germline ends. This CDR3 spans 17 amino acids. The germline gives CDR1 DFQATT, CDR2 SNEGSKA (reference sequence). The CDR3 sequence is CSARVLGFTHSYNEQFF. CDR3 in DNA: TGCAGTGCTAGAGTTCTAGGGTTTACCCACTCCTACAATGAGCAGTTCTTC.